One T cell receptor beta chain is described in this entry. Per the original data handling: Reference gene primer amplification yielded estimated nucleated cell counts. Produced via immunoSEQ multiplex PCR; TCRdb's table is partial and in-frame only. V and J calls and clone size are given by that table; D and trimming were obtained from the DNA. The repertoire includes 150,000 to 200,000 clones, roughly 88% of them detected once, and 13% to 15% sits in the top ten. Membership in each cohort depended on participant-reported clinical history. The recovered donors of Cohort 3 showed two negative PCRs, clearance, or symptom resolution. Trimming pared 4 bases from V and 7 bases from J, leaving 11 bases between. Germline V gene sequence: CDR1 LGHDT, CDR2 YNNKEL (reference sequence). CDR3 length equals 13 residues. This sample is drawn from a study of blood T cell repertoires in COVID-19. Study details: The analysed material was cDNA or gDNA that came from T cells, B-cell-depleted T cells, or PBMCs.

The TCR was taken from a man in his forties or fifties who had recovered from COVID-19. The chain couples TRBV3-1 (or the pseudogene TRBV3-2) to TRBJ1-3; tentative D call: TRBD1 (6 bases). Specimen: PBMCs or T cells enriched from blood (not recorded which). For the CDR3, the DNA is TGTGCCAGCAGCCTCAAAACAGGGAACACCATATATTTT. The encoded protein is CASSLKTGNTIYF.